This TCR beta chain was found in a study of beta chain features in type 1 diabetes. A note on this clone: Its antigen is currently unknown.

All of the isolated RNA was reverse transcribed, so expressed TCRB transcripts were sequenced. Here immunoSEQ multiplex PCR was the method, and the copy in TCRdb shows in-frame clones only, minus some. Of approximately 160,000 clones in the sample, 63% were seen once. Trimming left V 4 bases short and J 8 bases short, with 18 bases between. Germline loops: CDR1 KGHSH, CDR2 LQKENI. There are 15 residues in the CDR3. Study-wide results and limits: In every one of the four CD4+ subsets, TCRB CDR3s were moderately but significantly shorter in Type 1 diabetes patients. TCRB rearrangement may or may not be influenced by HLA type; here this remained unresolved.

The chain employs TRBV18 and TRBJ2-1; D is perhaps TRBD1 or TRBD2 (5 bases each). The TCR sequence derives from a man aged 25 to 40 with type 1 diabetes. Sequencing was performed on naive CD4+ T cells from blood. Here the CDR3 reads CASSRAPGPLDEQFF. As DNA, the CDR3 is TGTGCCAGCTCACGCGCTCCGGGACCGCTCGATGAGCAGTTCTTC. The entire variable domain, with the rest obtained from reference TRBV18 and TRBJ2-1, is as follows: NAGVMQNPRHLVRRRGQEARLRCSPMKGHSHVYWYRQLPEEGLKFMVYLQKENIIDESGMPKERFSAEFPKEGPSILRIQQVVRGDSAAYFCASSRAPGPLDEQFFGPGTRLTVL.